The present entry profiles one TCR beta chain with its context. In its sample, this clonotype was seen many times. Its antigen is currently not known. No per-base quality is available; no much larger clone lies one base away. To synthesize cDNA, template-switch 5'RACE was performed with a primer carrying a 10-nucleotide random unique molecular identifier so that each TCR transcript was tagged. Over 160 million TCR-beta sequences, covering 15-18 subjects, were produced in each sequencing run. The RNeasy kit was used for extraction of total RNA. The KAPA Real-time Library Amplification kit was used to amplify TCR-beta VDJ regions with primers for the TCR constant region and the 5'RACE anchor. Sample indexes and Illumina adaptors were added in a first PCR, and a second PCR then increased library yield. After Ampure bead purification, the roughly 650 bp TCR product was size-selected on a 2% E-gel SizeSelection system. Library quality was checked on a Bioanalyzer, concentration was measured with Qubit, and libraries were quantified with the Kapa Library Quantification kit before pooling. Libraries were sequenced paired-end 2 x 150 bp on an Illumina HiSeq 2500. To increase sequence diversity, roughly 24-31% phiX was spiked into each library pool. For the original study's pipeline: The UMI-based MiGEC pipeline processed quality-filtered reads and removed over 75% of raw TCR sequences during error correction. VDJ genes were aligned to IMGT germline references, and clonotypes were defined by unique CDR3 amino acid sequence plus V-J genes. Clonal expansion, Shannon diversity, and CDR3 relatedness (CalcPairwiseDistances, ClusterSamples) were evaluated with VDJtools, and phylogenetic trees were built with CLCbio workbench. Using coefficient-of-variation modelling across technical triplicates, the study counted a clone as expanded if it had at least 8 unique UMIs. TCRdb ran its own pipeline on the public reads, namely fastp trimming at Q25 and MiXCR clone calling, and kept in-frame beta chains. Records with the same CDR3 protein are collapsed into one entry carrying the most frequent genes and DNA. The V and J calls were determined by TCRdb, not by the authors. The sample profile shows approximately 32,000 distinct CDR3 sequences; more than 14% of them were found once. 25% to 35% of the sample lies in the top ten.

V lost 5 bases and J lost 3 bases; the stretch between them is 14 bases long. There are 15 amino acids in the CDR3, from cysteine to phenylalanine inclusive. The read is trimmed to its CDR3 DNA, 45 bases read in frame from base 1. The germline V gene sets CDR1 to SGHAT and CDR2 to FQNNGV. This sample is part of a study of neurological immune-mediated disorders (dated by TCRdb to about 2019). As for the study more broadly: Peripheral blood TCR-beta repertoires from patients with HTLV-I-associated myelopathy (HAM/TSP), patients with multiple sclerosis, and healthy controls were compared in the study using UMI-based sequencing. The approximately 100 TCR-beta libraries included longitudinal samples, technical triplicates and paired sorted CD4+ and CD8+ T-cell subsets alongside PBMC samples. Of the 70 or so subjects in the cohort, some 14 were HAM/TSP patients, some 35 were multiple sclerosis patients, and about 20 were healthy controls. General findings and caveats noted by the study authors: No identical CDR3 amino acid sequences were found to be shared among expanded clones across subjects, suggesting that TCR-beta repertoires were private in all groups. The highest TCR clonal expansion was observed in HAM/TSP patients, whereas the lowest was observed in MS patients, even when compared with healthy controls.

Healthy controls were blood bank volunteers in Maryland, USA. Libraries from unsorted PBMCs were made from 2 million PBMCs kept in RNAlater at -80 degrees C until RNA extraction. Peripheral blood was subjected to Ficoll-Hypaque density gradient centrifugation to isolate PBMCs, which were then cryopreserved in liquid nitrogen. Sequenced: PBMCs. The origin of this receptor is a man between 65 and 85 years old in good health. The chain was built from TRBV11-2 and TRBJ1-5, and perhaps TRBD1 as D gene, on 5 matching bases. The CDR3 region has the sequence CASSPEGALNQPQHF. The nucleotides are TGTGCCAGCAGCCCGGAAGGGGCGCTCAATCAGCCCCAGCATTTT.